These T cell receptor beta chains were read from a single sample in a study of shared clonotypes between healthy human individuals. Libraries were prepared by immunoSEQ multiplex PCR; TCRdb keeps only in-frame clonotypes and omits some of them. The sample lists a few million clones, roughly 93% occurring once. Sequenced sample: naive CD8+ T cells from PBMCs. The receptors stem from a man aged 18-30 years in good health. Some clones in this sample may be carry-over from other donors' samples. CDR3s include the opening cysteine and the closing phenylalanine or tryptophan. The D gene is left open where the match is weak. Some rows have no size entry. The others give once, few or many, or a class for an expanded clone.

NA,TRBJ2-7,TRBV10-3,once,CAITPALSSYEQYF,TGTGCCATCACCCCAGCCCTTAGCTCCTACGAGCAGTACTTC
NA,TRBJ2-7,TRBV6-5,NA,CASSYSAGSYEQYF,TGTGCCAGCAGTTACTCGGCGGGATCCTACGAGCAGTACTTC
NA,TRBJ2-7,TRBV28,once,CASSFYRSSREQYF,TGTGCCAGCAGTTTCTATCGCAGCTCTCGCGAGCAGTACTTC
NA,TRBJ2-1,TRBV10-2,NA,CASSESAPPEQFF,TGCGCCAGCAGTGAGTCTGCCCCTCCTGAGCAGTTCTTC
TRBD2,TRBJ2-3,TRBV5-1,NA,CASSWGVREGRTDTQYF,TGCGCCAGCAGCTGGGGGGTGCGGGAGGGCCGTACCGATACGCAGTATTTT
TRBD2,TRBJ2-7,TRBV7-2,NA,CASSLAPREAYEQYF,TGTGCCAGCAGCTTAGCTCCCCGGGAGGCCTACGAGCAGTACTTC
TRBD2,TRBJ2-1,TRBV25-1,NA,CASSGQSGLASEQFF,TGTGCCAGCAGTGGTCAATCGGGACTAGCATCCGAGCAGTTCTTC
TRBD1,TRBJ2-5,TRBV27,NA,CASSLRQGASPQETQYF,TGTGCCAGCAGTTTAAGACAGGGCGCCTCCCCACAAGAGACCCAGTACTTC
NA,TRBJ2-7,TRBV5-1,NA,CASSLARTQYEQYF,TGCGCCAGCAGCTTGGCCCGTACACAGTACGAGCAGTACTTC
NA,TRBJ2-7,TRBV28,NA,CASSFSGQPYEQYF,TGTGCCAGCAGTTTTTCCGGACAGCCCTACGAGCAGTACTTC
TRBD2,TRBJ2-7,TRBV19,NA,CASSIDRREPVYEQYF,TGTGCCAGTAGTATTGATAGGCGGGAGCCGGTCTACGAGCAGTACTTC
TRBD1,TRBJ2-7,TRBV5-1,NA,CASSAPGTGTYEQYF,TGCGCCAGCAGCGCCCCCGGGACAGGGACCTACGAGCAGTACTTC